A few counts support the clone carrying this T cell receptor beta chain. The data belong to a study of blood T cell repertoires in COVID-19. About the research overall: The study drew acute and convalescent COVID-19 samples from the United States, Italy and Spain. In each case, the material was cDNA or gDNA derived from T cells, B-cell-depleted T cells, or PBMCs.

Trimming removed 0 bases from V and 2 bases from J, with 10 bases in between. CDR1 is KGHSH and CDR2 is LQKENI in the germline V gene. The CDR3 spans 15 residues. This table comes from immunoSEQ multiplex PCR, and its TCRdb copy is limited to in-frame clones, with some not included. The sample consists of around 100,000 clones, around four fifths of them appearing once. Sequencing was carried out using peripheral blood. The chain recombines TRBV18 with TRBJ1-1, with D unresolved. The sequence was obtained from a woman in her 70s with acute or convalescent COVID-19. The CDR3 DNA is TGTGCCAGCTCACCACCGAACAGCCTCAACACTGAAGCTTTCTTT. Its protein is CASSPPNSLNTEAFF.